Shown below are 24 T cell receptor beta chains from a single sample sequenced in a study of blood T cell repertoires in COVID-19 (TCRdb year 2020). Receptor libraries were prepared by the immunoSEQ multiplex PCR assay. The clones in this table, taken by TCRdb from immuneACCESS, are in-frame only. Not every clone is retained; where verified, under half of the shortfall comes from an unresolved V gene, and the cause of the rest is unknown. For this sample the table gives about 230,000 clones, of which roughly 79% were detected only once. The leading ten clones occupy 7.5% to 8% of the sample. Sequencing used peripheral blood. Receptors were obtained from a woman of 80 years or more with COVID-19, enrolled during active disease.

The chain recombines TRBV27 with TRBJ1-1; 9 nucleotides agree with TRBD1. Germline loops: CDR1 MNHEY, CDR2 SMNVEV (reference sequence). V was clipped by 6 bases and J by 5 bases; unmatched bases: 7. The CDR3 has 14 amino acids. As DNA, the CDR3 is TGTGCCAGCAGCCGGGGGACAGGGTCTACTGAAGCTTTCTTT. Residues: CASSRGTGSTEAFF.

The chain recombines TRBV19 with TRBJ1-1; 10 bases are a match to TRBD1. Germline-derived CDR1 and CDR2 are LNHDA and SQIVND (reference sequence). There are 16 residues in the CDR3. The junction had 9 bases not matched to a gene; V was cut back by 5 bases and J by 3 bases. The CDR3 nucleotides are TGTGCCAGTAGTCCCCGACAGGGGGCTGGGTACACTGAAGCTTTCTTT. It translates to CASSPRQGAGYTEAFF. Looking up the rest from reference TRBV19 and TRBJ1-1 gives the full variable domain: DGGITQSPKYLFRKEGQNVTLSCEQNLNHDAMYWYRQDPGQGLRLIYYSQIVNDFQKGDIAEGYSVSREKKESFPLTVTSAQKNPTAFYLCASSPRQGAGYTEAFFGQGTRLTVV.

This clone came up a few times. This chain joins TRBV18 and TRBJ1-1; D possibly corresponds to TRBD1 (6 bases). The CDR3 extends over 13 amino acids. CDR1 and CDR2 (germline): KGHSH, LQKENI. V lost 6 bases and J lost 1, with 9 bases in between. Here the CDR3 reads CASSLTGNTEAFF. The DNA for the CDR3 is TGTGCCAGCTCGTTGACAGGGAACACTGAAGCTTTCTTT.

The V call is TRBV10-1, the J call TRBJ1-1; tentatively, D is TRBD1 (6 bases). CDR1 and CDR2 from the germline V gene are WNHNN and SYGVQD (reference sequence). The germline V and J ends were trimmed by 11 bases and 3 bases, with 19 bases remaining between them. CDR3 size: 14 residues. The CDR3 coding sequence is TGCGCCGACCCCCCGGGGGGCGCTGACACTGAAGCTTTCTTT. It specifies CADPPGGADTEAFF.

V is TRBV4-1 and J is TRBJ1-1; 11 positions agree with TRBD1. The V segment lost 0 bases and the J segment 10 bases; nucleotides outside the gene matches: 4. The germline V gene has CDR1 MGHRA and CDR2 YSYEKL. The CDR3 consists of 14 residues. CDR3 coding DNA: TGCGCCAGCAGCCAAGATGGGACAGGGGGGGTAGCTTTCTTT. This sequence encodes CASSQDGTGGVAFF.

This clone was seen only once. The chain combines TRBV10-3 with TRBJ1-5; TRBD1 aligns across 8 bases. J gave up 6 bases and V 4 bases, and 5 bases lay outside the gene matches. Germline CDR1 ENHRY, CDR2 SYGVKD. CDR3 length: 14 amino acids. In DNA, the CDR3 is TGTGCCATCAGTGTGGACAGGGAATCTCAGCCCCAGCATTTT. Translated, it gives CAISVDRESQPQHF.

This clone was seen only once. This chain uses TRBV30 with TRBJ1-2; TRBD1 aligns across 7 bases. The CDR3 loop spans 12 amino acids. Losses at the gene ends were 1 base for V and 9 bases for J; bases not matched to a gene: 5. Germline V gene data show CDR1 as GTSNPN and CDR2 as SVGIG (reference sequence). Here the CDR3 reads CAWSDDRASYTF. CDR3 in DNA: TGTGCCTGGAGTGATGACAGGGCCAGCTACACCTTC.

V and J are TRBV28 and TRBJ1-1; 8 positions agree with TRBD1. Germline loops: CDR1 MDHEN, CDR2 SYDVKM. Losses at the gene ends were 6 bases for V and 10 bases for J; bases not matched to a gene: 7. The CDR3 totals 12 residues. The CDR3: CASSRTGRGAFF. The DNA for the CDR3 is TGTGCCAGCAGCCGGACAGGGCGTGGAGCTTTCTTT.

The chain recombines TRBV30 with TRBJ1-3; 10 nucleotides align to TRBD1. The ends lost 8 bases at V and 4 bases at J; junction bases unmatched: 5. CDR3 size: 13 residues. Germline CDR1 reads GTSNPN; CDR2 reads SVGIG (reference sequence). The CDR3 region is CAADRGIGNTIYF. The CDR3 nucleotides read TGTGCCGCGGACAGGGGGATCGGAAACACCATATATTTT.

The rearrangement uses TRBV5-1 and TRBJ2-5; TRBD1 is a possible D gene (6 bases). Germline assignment: CDR1 SGHRS and CDR2 YFSETQ. The CDR3 covers 15 residues. With 2 bases removed from V and 1 base from J, the gap between germline ends came to 12 bases. The CDR3, as DNA: TGCGCCAGCAGCTTTAATAGGGGGAGCCAAGAGACCCAGTACTTC. Translated, it gives CASSFNRGSQETQYF. The full variable domain, with the rest looked up from reference TRBV5-1 and TRBJ2-5, is KAGVTQTPRYLIKTRGQQVTLSCSPISGHRSVSWYQQTPGQGLQFLFEYFSETQRNKGNFPGRFSGRQFSNSRSEMNVSTLELGDSALYLCASSFNRGSQETQYFGPGTRLLVL.

V gene TRBV4-1 combines with J gene TRBJ2-3; 10 bases agree with TRBD2. The V gene's germline CDR1 is MGHRA and CDR2 YSYEKL. CDR3 length: 18 amino acids. The J segment lost 0 bases and the V segment lost 4 bases, leaving 10 bases of the junction unmatched. The CDR3 DNA is TGCGCCAGCAGCCCGGGACTAGCGAGACGGTTTAGCACAGATACGCAGTATTTT. Encoded protein: CASSPGLARRFSTDTQYF.

The CDR3 DNA follows: TGCGCCAGCAGCTTGGTAGATACGAACACTGAAGCTTTCTTT. Protein product: CASSLVDTNTEAFF. The chain carries TRBV5-1 and TRBJ1-1; no reliable D call. This CDR3 has 14 residues. V was pared by 0 bases and J by 1 base, with 7 bases between. In germline, CDR1 is SGHRS, CDR2 YFSETQ.

The rearrangement links TRBV7-2 to TRBJ2-7; TRBD1 matches at 7 bases. This CDR3 has 17 amino acids. V shed 1 base, J shed 3 bases, and the junction held 12 bases outside the gene matches. CDR1 SGHTA and CDR2 FQGNSA come from the germline V gene. This CDR3 reads CASSLVFQGQLGYEQYF. The CDR3 DNA sequence: TGTGCCAGCAGCTTAGTATTCCAGGGACAGTTGGGCTACGAGCAGTACTTC.

The chain is built from TRBV10-3 and TRBJ1-2; 8 positions agree with TRBD1. Germline CDR1 is ENHRY and CDR2 is SYGVKD. The CDR3 extends over 12 amino acids. After removal of 7 bases from V and 6 bases from J, the junction contained 4 bases not matched to a gene. CDR3 DNA sequence: TGTGCCATCAACGGACAGGGCCATGGCTACACCTTC. Translated: CAINGQGHGYTF.

The J gene is TRBJ2-7, the V gene TRBV11-1, with D unclear. The CDR3 covers 14 residues. The germline gives CDR1 SGHAT, CDR2 FQDESV (reference sequence). The V gene lost 5 bases and the J gene lost 1 base, with 12 bases spanning the gap. The CDR3 reads CASSPLGRSYEQYF. CDR3 DNA sequence: TGTGCCAGCAGCCCCCTCGGTCGATCCTACGAGCAGTACTTC.

This clone was detected only a few times. The chain is built from TRBV2 and TRBJ1-2; the match to TRBD1 covers 7 bases. The CDR3 covers 14 residues. Germline V gene data show CDR1 as SNHLY and CDR2 as FYNNEI. With V trimmed by 9 bases and J by 1 base, 8 bases remained unmatched. The CDR3, as DNA: TGTGCCAGTATTCAGGGGGTAAATAACTATGGCTACACCTTC. Translating gives CASIQGVNNYGYTF.

This rearrangement joins TRBV7-9 to TRBJ1-1; D gene ambiguous. Germline CDR1 is SEHNR and CDR2 is FQNEAQ (reference sequence). The CDR3 sequence is 13 residues long. V was pared by 3 bases and J by 1 base, with 6 bases between. The DNA of the CDR3 is TGTGCCAGCAGCTTGGGCAAGAACACTGAAGCTTTCTTT. Its translation: CASSLGKNTEAFF.

The chain has TRBV5-1 and TRBJ1-2, with a weak D call TRBD1 (6 bases). V was cut by 4 bases and J by 7 bases, with 17 bases left in between. This CDR3 spans 14 amino acids. The V gene's germline CDR1 is SGHRS and CDR2 YFSETQ. This CDR3 is CASSPWGRESGYTF. CDR3 bases: TGCGCCAGCAGCCCCTGGGGGCGGGAGAGTGGCTACACCTTC.

V gene TRBV30 combines with J gene TRBJ1-1, with D possibly TRBD1 on 6 matching bases. Germline V gene data show CDR1 as GTSNPN and CDR2 as SVGIG (reference sequence). Trimming pared 6 bases from V and 3 bases from J, leaving 17 bases between. The CDR3 extends over 14 amino acids. This CDR3 reads CACSRRQADTEAFF. Here the CDR3 DNA reads TGTGCCTGCAGTAGAAGACAGGCCGACACTGAAGCTTTCTTT.

The gene calls are TRBV7-9 and TRBJ2-3; possibly TRBD2 for D (5 bases). Germline CDR1 is SEHNR and CDR2 is FQNEAQ (reference sequence). V was clipped by 2 bases and J by 1 base, with 10 bases between them. The length of the CDR3 is 15 residues. CDR3 protein: CASSLSQRRTDTQYF. CDR3 nucleotides: TGTGCCAGCAGCTTATCCCAGCGGCGCACAGATACGCAGTATTTT.

The genes are TRBV6-4 and TRBJ2-2, with D possibly TRBD2 on 7 matching bases. The germline V and J ends were trimmed by 5 bases and 0 bases, with 10 bases remaining between them. The germline CDR1 and CDR2 sequences are MRHNA and SNTAGT. The CDR3 contains 15 residues. The CDR3 sequence is CASSSGGPNTGELFF. Here the CDR3 DNA reads TGTGCCAGCAGTTCGGGGGGCCCGAACACCGGGGAGCTGTTTTTT.

V gene TRBV24-1 combines with J gene TRBJ2-1, with 11 bases matching TRBD2. The germline V gene encodes CDR1 KGHDR and CDR2 SFDVKD. The CDR3 covers 17 residues. The V segment lost 1 base and the J segment 6 bases; nucleotides outside the gene matches: 7. The CDR3 sequence is CATSDLKASGRTNEQFF. In DNA form, the CDR3 reads TGTGCCACCAGTGATTTAAAGGCTAGCGGGAGGACCAATGAGCAGTTCTTC.

This rearrangement joins TRBV7-8 to TRBJ1-1; no reliable D call. This CDR3 is built from 13 residues. The germline V gene has CDR1 SGHVS and CDR2 FQNEAQ. V was pared by 1 base and J by 1 base, with 4 bases between. The CDR3 region is CASSLGRNTEAFF. CDR3 DNA sequence: TGTGCCAGCAGCTTAGGGAGGAACACTGAAGCTTTCTTT.

V and J are TRBV5-4 and TRBJ2-3; 10 positions match TRBD2. The CDR3 is 17 amino acids. After removal of 4 bases from V and 4 bases from J, the junction contained 12 bases not matched to a gene. The V gene's germline CDR1 is SGHNT and CDR2 YYREEE (reference sequence). CDR3: CASSPPPSGGAADTQYF. In nucleotides, the CDR3 is TGTGCCAGCAGCCCCCCGCCCAGCGGGGGGGCCGCAGATACGCAGTATTTT.